Listed below are T cell receptor beta chains from one sample, sequenced in a study of blood T cell repertoires in COVID-19. TCRdb keeps only in-frame clones here, not all; method: immunoSEQ multiplex PCR. The data hold 300,000 to 400,000 clones, with about 88% observed a single time. The sequencing sample was made of PBMCs or T cells enriched from blood (not recorded which). The receptors come from a woman between 18 and 30 years old who had recovered from COVID-19. Each CDR3 is given with its conserved first and last residue. Each record gives: clone size, D gene, V gene, CDR3 protein. D genes are given only for firm matches. Size is stated for part of the rows, as once, few or many counts, or as a class when the clone is expanded.

size: -; D: TRBD1; V: TRBV2; CDR3: CASQRTGKVGELFF
size: -; D: -; V: TRBV5-1; CDR3: CASSWDRGQETQYF
size: -; D: TRBD1; V: TRBV18; CDR3: CASSLGTGGKDEQFF
size: -; D: TRBD1; V: TRBV7-3; CDR3: CASSLGDRVTDTQYF
size: -; D: -; V: TRBV29-1; CDR3: CSVGGLEQPQHF
size: -; D: TRBD1; V: TRBV28; CDR3: CASSGFQGATKNIQYF
size: -; D: -; V: TRBV2; CDR3: CASSERGVSNQPQHF
size: once; D: TRBD1; V: TRBV18; CDR3: CASSRSGDRNTGELFF
size: -; D: TRBD1; V: TRBV4-1; CDR3: CASSNRGPSQPYEQYF
size: -; D: TRBD1; V: TRBV27; CDR3: CASSAYRGEGTDTQYF
size: -; D: -; V: TRBV18; CDR3: CASSPKTDHYGYTF
size: -; D: TRBD1; V: TRBV2; CDR3: CASRLRDRGSNQPQHF
size: -; D: -; V: TRBV3-1/TRBV3-2; CDR3: CASSQVNNEQFF
size: -; D: -; V: TRBV11-2; CDR3: CASSPSGGRTEAFF
size: -; D: -; V: TRBV27; CDR3: CASSPERLLAPDTQYF
size: once; D: TRBD1; V: TRBV12-3/TRBV12-4; CDR3: CASITTGGYGYTF
size: -; D: TRBD1; V: TRBV5-1; CDR3: CASSLAGQGARNEAFF
size: -; D: -; V: TRBV18; CDR3: CASSPRGGEYEQYF
size: -; D: TRBD1; V: TRBV10-2; CDR3: CASSGTGGGYEQYF
size: -; D: -; V: TRBV6-1; CDR3: CASSDRYSLQMPQHF
size: -; D: -; V: TRBV5-1; CDR3: CASSFGGFDEKLFF
size: -; D: -; V: TRBV29-1; CDR3: CSVGEETQYF
size: -; D: TRBD1; V: TRBV7-3; CDR3: CASSLNDDRGHQPQHF
size: once; D: -; V: TRBV9; CDR3: CASSVEGGYQETQYF
size: once; D: TRBD1; V: TRBV3-1/TRBV3-2; CDR3: CASSPGQPNYGYTF
size: -; D: TRBD1; V: TRBV5-1; CDR3: CASRLDGQGYTGELFF
size: -; D: TRBD1; V: TRBV9; CDR3: CASSVGTGWSEAFF
size: once; D: TRBD2; V: TRBV3-1/TRBV3-2; CDR3: CASRLAGAGAEQFF
size: -; D: TRBD2; V: TRBV19; CDR3: CASSTMTSGGGTDTQYF
size: -; D: -; V: TRBV15; CDR3: CATSHSAGNTEAFF
size: -; D: TRBD1; V: TRBV27; CDR3: CASSLSTGPNSPLHF
size: -; D: -; V: TRBV5-5; CDR3: CASTPVGQNEQYF
size: once; D: -; V: TRBV30; CDR3: CAWSVEGSYNSPLHF
size: once; D: -; V: TRBV14; CDR3: CASSRRSNEKLFF
size: -; D: -; V: TRBV18; CDR3: CASSPPAGAKTEAFF
size: -; D: TRBD2; V: TRBV5-1; CDR3: CASSLFTLGLAGGPSTDTQYF
size: -; D: -; V: TRBV4-2; CDR3: CASSQNPGNNQPQHF
size: -; D: -; V: TRBV10-3; CDR3: CATRTAFLSGNTIYF
size: -; D: -; V: TRBV7-3; CDR3: CASSPLSQETQYF
size: -; D: TRBD1; V: TRBV5-1; CDR3: CASSSGFGGQGVSYEQYF
size: -; D: TRBD1; V: TRBV29-1; CDR3: CSASTGGGWETGELFF
size: -; D: -; V: TRBV9; CDR3: CASSVDGESTDTQYF
size: -; D: -; V: TRBV7-2; CDR3: CASSLVRAGNTIYF
size: -; D: -; V: TRBV15; CDR3: CATSRDRDRANYGYTF
size: -; D: -; V: TRBV19; CDR3: CATSSDTEAFF
size: -; D: TRBD2; V: TRBV29-1; CDR3: CSALAGGLNTGELFF
size: -; D: -; V: TRBV7-9; CDR3: CASSQDSGDQPQHF
size: once; D: TRBD1; V: TRBV9; CDR3: CASSVQGANEKLFF
size: -; D: -; V: TRBV18; CDR3: CASSPEISGQGQTQYF
size: -; D: TRBD2; V: TRBV4-1; CDR3: CASSQVRAGGPGEQYF
size: -; D: -; V: TRBV5-1; CDR3: CASRPDGLYGYTF
size: -; D: TRBD1; V: TRBV4-3; CDR3: CASSQGTGGAAAFF
size: -; D: -; V: TRBV9; CDR3: CASSLGDTFYGYTF